Below are 5 T cell receptor beta chains sequenced from a single sample in a study of blood T cell repertoires in COVID-19 (dated by TCRdb to 2019 to 2021). Library construction relied on the immunoSEQ multiplex PCR assay. TCRdb re-hosts the immuneACCESS table, in-frame sequences only. Its copies lack some clones; in the studies checked, an unresolved V gene accounts for under half of them, and the cause for the rest is not known. This sample comprises 140,000 or so clones, more than 60% of them detected only once. Less than 2% of the sample goes to the ten largest clones. The sequenced sample was peripheral blood. The origin of the receptors is a woman in her fifties or sixties with acute or convalescent COVID-19.

The rearrangement uses TRBV28 and TRBJ2-3; possible D gene TRBD2, 6 bases. There are 17 residues in the CDR3. In germline, CDR1 is MDHEN, CDR2 SYDVKM. Trimming pared 5 bases from V and 0 bases from J, leaving 18 bases between. In DNA form, the CDR3 reads TGTGCCAGCAGTGTGAGTTTCGGCGGGAAAAGCACAGATACGCAGTATTTT. This sequence encodes CASSVSFGGKSTDTQYF.

The chain uses TRBV25-1 and TRBJ2-7; 9 positions match TRBD2. Trimming cost V 3 bases and J 4 bases; bases outside gene matches: 7. The CDR3 spans 15 residues. CDR1 and CDR2 (germline): MGHDK, SYGVNS. The CDR3 protein is CASSDSGTSPYEQYF. CDR3 coding DNA: TGTGCCAGCAGTGATTCCGGGACTAGCCCTTACGAGCAGTACTTC.

This clone was counted a few times. The chain joins TRBV30 to TRBJ2-7; 7 bases agree with TRBD1. With V trimmed by 4 bases and J by 0 bases, 9 bases remained unmatched. From germline, CDR1 is GTSNPN and CDR2 SVGIG (reference sequence). The CDR3 loop spans 15 amino acids. The CDR3 DNA sequence: TGTGCCTGGAACCCCGGACAGGCGAACTCCTACGAGCAGTACTTC. Protein product: CAWNPGQANSYEQYF.

The V gene is TRBV7-9, the J gene TRBJ2-1; D is perhaps TRBD2 (6 bases). The V end lost 4 bases, the J end lost 8 bases, and 6 bases lay between the germline ends. Germline assignment: CDR1 SEHNR and CDR2 FQNEAQ (reference sequence). The CDR3 runs 11 residues. CDR3 DNA: TGTGCCAGCAGCTCGGGGGATGAGCAGTTCTTC. It translates to CASSSGDEQFF. The whole variable domain, remainder taken from reference TRBV7-9 and TRBJ2-1, is DTGVSQNPRHKITKRGQNVTFRCDPISEHNRLYWYRQTLGQGPEFLTYFQNEAQLEKSRLLSDRFSAERPKGSFSTLEIQRTEQGDSAMYLCASSSGDEQFFGPGTRLTVL.

The gene calls are TRBV27 and TRBJ1-1, with 10 positions matching TRBD1. In germline, CDR1 is MNHEY, CDR2 SMNVEV (reference sequence). The J segment lost 4 bases and the V segment lost 4 bases, leaving 6 bases of the junction unmatched. The CDR3 covers 15 residues. CDR3 sequence (DNA): TGTGCCAGCAGTTCGTCGGACAGGGGGTTCACTGAAGCTTTCTTT. As protein: CASSSSDRGFTEAFF.